This TCR beta chain was retrieved from a study of neurological immune-mediated disorders (dated by TCRdb to the late 2010s). About the investigation overall: Of the 35 or so multiple sclerosis patients, about 30 had relapsing-remitting MS and 3 had secondary progressive MS. The cohort comprised roughly 69 subjects: approximately 15 HAM/TSP patients, some 34 multiple sclerosis patients and approximately 20 healthy controls. The study compared peripheral blood TCR-beta repertoires of HTLV-I-associated myelopathy (HAM/TSP) patients, multiple sclerosis patients and healthy controls using UMI-based sequencing. Longitudinal samples, technical triplicates and paired sorted CD4+ and CD8+ T-cell subsets, alongside PBMC samples, were included among the 106 TCR-beta libraries.

Turning to this clonotype: Its antigen specificity is not known. Base qualities are not at hand, and no much larger clone is one base apart.

cDNA synthesis used template-switch 5'RACE with a primer carrying a 10-nucleotide random unique molecular identifier tagging each TCR transcript. Each sequencing run produced over 190 million TCR-beta sequences covering 15-18 subjects. Total RNA was extracted with the RNeasy kit. The KAPA Real-time Library Amplification kit was used to amplify TCR-beta VDJ regions with primers targeting the TCR constant region and the 5'RACE anchor. Sample indexes and Illumina adaptors were added in a first PCR, after which library yield was increased in a second PCR. The roughly 650 bp TCR product was size-selected on a 2% E-gel SizeSelection system after Ampure bead purification. Library quality was checked on a Bioanalyzer, concentration was measured with Qubit, and libraries were quantified with the Kapa Library Quantification kit before pooling. An Illumina HiSeq 2500 was used to sequence the libraries paired-end at 2 x 150 bp. To increase sequence diversity, about 25-30% phiX was spiked into each library pool. The authors' analysis ran thus. The UMI-based MiGEC pipeline processed quality-filtered reads and removed over 75% of raw TCR sequences during error correction. IMGT germline references were used for aligning VDJ genes, and each clonotype was defined as a unique CDR3 amino acid sequence together with its V-J genes. VDJtools evaluated clonal expansion, Shannon diversity and CDR3 relatedness (CalcPairwiseDistances, ClusterSamples); CLCbio workbench built phylogenetic trees. Clones with at least 8 unique UMIs were defined as expanded, with this threshold being based on coefficient-of-variation modelling across technical triplicates. TCRdb applied fastp at Q25 and MiXCR to the public reads, then kept only in-frame beta chains. Each CDR3 protein appears once, grouped with its most common genes and DNA. Here the V and J calls rest on TCRdb's processing, not on the authors' analysis. This sample lists 87,000 or so distinct CDR3 sequences; approximately 3.5% were detected once. The ten biggest clones cover around 3.1% of the sample.

The CDR1 and CDR2 encoded by the germline V gene are SGHTA and FQGNSA. From cysteine to phenylalanine, the CDR3 is 15 amino acids long. The entry retains the CDR3 DNA only, 45 bases that are in frame from base 1. The germline V and J ends show losses of 5 bases and 3 bases respectively, and no gene match explains 8 bases of the junction. Libraries from unsorted PBMCs were made from 2 million PBMCs kept in RNAlater at -80 degrees C until RNA extraction. Multiple sclerosis patients were enrolled in a US clinical protocol evaluating disease progression by magnetic resonance imaging. Peripheral blood was subjected to Ficoll-Hypaque density gradient centrifugation to isolate PBMCs, which were then cryopreserved in liquid nitrogen. Here is what the overall study found, with its caveats: In phylogenetic analysis, the repertoires of 18 of 34 MS patients grouped into a cluster of related CDR3 sequences, which suggests a possible signature at the repertoire level. No association of the MS cluster with clinical or MRI features was observed, and the need for larger cohorts was stated by the authors. TCR clonal expansion was highest in HAM/TSP patients and lowest in MS patients, with MS patients falling below even healthy controls. No identical CDR3 amino acid sequences were shared among expanded clones across subjects, suggesting private TCR-beta repertoires in all groups.

The source material was PBMCs. The rearranged segments are TRBV7-2 and TRBJ2-7; 9 bases in between match TRBD1. The clonotype comes from a woman between 45 and 65 years old with multiple sclerosis. The CDR3 corresponds to CASSMDRGQFYEQYF. The DNA reads TGTGCCAGCAGCATGGACAGGGGACAATTCTACGAGCAGTACTTC.